This is a list of T cell receptor beta chains from one sample in a study of T cells in Graves' hyperthyroidism and ophthalmopathy. Via MiXCR, TCRdb re-called the multiplex PCR reads, giving one row per CDR3 protein. Of around 580,000 distinct CDR3 sequences listed, 46% were seen once; the top ten hold more than 7%. Sequenced material: peripheral blood or thyroid tissue (not recorded which). The receptors originated from a woman under 30 with Graves' hyperthyroidism. Both conserved end residues are part of each CDR3. The order of the fields is V gene, J gene, CDR3 protein.

V gene: TRBV6-5; J gene: TRBJ1-2; CDR3 protein: CASSRGSLNYGYTF
V gene: TRBV20-1; J gene: TRBJ2-2; CDR3 protein: CSASAGADTGELFF
V gene: TRBV5-1; J gene: -; CDR3 protein: CASSSDYSSYNEQYF
V gene: TRBV5-1; J gene: TRBJ2-1; CDR3 protein: CASSLDLSGRYNEQFF
V gene: TRBV24-1; J gene: TRBJ2-5; CDR3 protein: CATSDLLGLAAQETQYF
V gene: TRBV5-6; J gene: TRBJ2-7; CDR3 protein: CASSLDRDEQYF
V gene: TRBV12-3/TRBV12-4; J gene: TRBJ2-7; CDR3 protein: CASSSDRHGYEQYF
V gene: TRBV7-2; J gene: TRBJ2-5; CDR3 protein: CASSLRLAGDETQYF
V gene: TRBV9; J gene: TRBJ2-1; CDR3 protein: CASSLEGVDEQFF
V gene: TRBV2; J gene: TRBJ2-2; CDR3 protein: CASSQLGQGGNLYQGRELDGELFF
V gene: TRBV5-1; J gene: TRBJ1-6; CDR3 protein: CASRTGGAGSPLHF
V gene: TRBV7-2; J gene: TRBJ2-2; CDR3 protein: CASSPLAGNTGELFF
V gene: TRBV20-1; J gene: TRBJ1-1; CDR3 protein: CSAPQPGGGAEAFF
V gene: TRBV4-2; J gene: TRBJ2-5; CDR3 protein: CASSQESVLAGVKETQYF
V gene: TRBV19; J gene: TRBJ1-5; CDR3 protein: CASSIAVRGYSNQPQHF
V gene: TRBV6-1; J gene: TRBJ2-7; CDR3 protein: CAAWGGVEQYF
V gene: TRBV12-3/TRBV12-4; J gene: TRBJ2-2; CDR3 protein: CASTRWMNTGELFF
V gene: TRBV30; J gene: TRBJ2-7; CDR3 protein: CAWSLGVGSNEQYF
V gene: TRBV12-5; J gene: TRBJ1-3; CDR3 protein: CASGLAVTSNVGNTIYF
V gene: TRBV11-1; J gene: TRBJ1-5; CDR3 protein: CASSPGLQTSAQETQHF